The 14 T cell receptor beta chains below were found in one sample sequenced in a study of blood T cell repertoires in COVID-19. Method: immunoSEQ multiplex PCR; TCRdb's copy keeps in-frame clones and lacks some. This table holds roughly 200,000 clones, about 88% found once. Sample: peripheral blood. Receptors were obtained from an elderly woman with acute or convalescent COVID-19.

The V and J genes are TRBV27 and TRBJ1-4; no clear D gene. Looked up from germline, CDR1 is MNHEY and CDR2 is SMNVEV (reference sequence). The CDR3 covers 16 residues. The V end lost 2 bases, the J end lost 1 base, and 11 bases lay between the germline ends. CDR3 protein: CASSLGGVVTNEKLFF. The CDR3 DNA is TGTGCCAGCAGTTTAGGCGGGGTCGTAACTAATGAAAAACTGTTTTTT.

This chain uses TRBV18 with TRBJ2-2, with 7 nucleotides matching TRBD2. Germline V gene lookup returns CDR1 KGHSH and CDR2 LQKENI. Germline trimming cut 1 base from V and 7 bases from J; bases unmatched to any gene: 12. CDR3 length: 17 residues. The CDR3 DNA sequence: TGTGCCAGCTCACCACTTACGGCGGGGGTATCTGTCGGGGAGCTGTTTTTT. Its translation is CASSPLTAGVSVGELFF. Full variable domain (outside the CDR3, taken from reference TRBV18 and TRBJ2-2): NAGVMQNPRHLVRRRGQEARLRCSPMKGHSHVYWYRQLPEEGLKFMVYLQKENIIDESGMPKERFSAEFPKEGPSILRIQQVVRGDSAAYFCASSPLTAGVSVGELFFGEGSRLTVL.

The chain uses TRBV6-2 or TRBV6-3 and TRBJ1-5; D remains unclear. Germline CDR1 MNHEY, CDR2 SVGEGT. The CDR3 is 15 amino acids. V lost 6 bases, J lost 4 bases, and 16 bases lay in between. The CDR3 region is CASSRRSLPNQPQHF. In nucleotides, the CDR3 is TGTGCCAGCAGCCGAAGGAGCCTTCCGAATCAGCCCCAGCATTTT.

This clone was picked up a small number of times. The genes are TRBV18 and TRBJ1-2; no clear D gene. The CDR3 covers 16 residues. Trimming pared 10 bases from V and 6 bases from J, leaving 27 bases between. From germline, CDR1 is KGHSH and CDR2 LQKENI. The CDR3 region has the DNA TGTGCCACTACCGTACAACACAGTAGCGCCTGGGATGGCTACACCTTC. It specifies CATTVQHSSAWDGYTF.

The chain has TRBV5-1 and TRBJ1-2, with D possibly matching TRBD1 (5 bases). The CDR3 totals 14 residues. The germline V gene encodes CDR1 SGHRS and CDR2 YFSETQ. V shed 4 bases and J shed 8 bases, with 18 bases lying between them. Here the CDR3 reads CASSETATAGGYTF. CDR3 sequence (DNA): TGCGCCAGCAGCGAAACGGCGACAGCCGGGGGCTACACCTTC.

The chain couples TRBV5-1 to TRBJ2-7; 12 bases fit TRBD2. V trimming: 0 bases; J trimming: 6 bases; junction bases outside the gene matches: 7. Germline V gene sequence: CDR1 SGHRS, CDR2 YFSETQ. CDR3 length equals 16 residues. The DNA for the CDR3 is TGCGCCAGCAGCTTGGCCCCGGGACTAGCGGGTCGCGAGCAGTACTTC. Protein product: CASSLAPGLAGREQYF.

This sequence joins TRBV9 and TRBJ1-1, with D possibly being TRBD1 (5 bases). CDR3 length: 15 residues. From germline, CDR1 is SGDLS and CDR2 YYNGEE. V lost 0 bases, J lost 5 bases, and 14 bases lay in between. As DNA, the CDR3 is TGTGCCAGCAGCGTAGACCCAGGGATGGTTACTGAAGCTTTCTTT. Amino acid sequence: CASSVDPGMVTEAFF.

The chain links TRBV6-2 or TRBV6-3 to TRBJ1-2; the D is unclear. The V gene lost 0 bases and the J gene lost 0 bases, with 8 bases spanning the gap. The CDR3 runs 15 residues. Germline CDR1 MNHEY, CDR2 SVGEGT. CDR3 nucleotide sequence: TGTGCCAGCAGTTACTCTCCGCGATCTAACTATGGCTACACCTTC. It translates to CASSYSPRSNYGYTF.

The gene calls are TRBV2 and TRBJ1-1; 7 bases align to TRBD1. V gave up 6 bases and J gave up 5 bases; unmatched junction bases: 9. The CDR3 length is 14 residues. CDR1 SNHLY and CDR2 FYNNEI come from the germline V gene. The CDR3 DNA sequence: TGTGCCAGCAGGGCGACAGGGTTTGCGACTGAAGCTTTCTTT. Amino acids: CASRATGFATEAFF.

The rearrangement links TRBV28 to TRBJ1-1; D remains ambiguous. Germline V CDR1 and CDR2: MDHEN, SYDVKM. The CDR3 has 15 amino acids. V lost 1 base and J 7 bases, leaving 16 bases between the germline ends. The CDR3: CASSLFRRGIDEAFF. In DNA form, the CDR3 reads TGTGCCAGCAGTTTATTCCGTCGGGGAATAGATGAAGCTTTCTTT.

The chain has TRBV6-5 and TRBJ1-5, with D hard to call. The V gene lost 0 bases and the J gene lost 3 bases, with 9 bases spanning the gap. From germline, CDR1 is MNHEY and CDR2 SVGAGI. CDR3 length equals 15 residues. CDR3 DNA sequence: TGTGCCAGCAGTTACTCAACCGGGAACAATCAGCCCCAGCATTTT. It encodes CASSYSTGNNQPQHF.

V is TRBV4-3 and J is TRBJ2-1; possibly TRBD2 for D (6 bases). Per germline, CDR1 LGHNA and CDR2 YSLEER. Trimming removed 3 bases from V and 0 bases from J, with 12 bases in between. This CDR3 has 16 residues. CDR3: CASSQEGRSSYNEQFF. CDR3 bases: TGCGCCAGCAGCCAGGAGGGACGGAGCTCCTACAATGAGCAGTTCTTC.

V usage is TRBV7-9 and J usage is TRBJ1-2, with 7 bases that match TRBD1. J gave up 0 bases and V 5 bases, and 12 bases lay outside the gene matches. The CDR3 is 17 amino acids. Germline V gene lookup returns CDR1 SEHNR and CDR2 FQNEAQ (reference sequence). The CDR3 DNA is TGTGCCAGCAGCGCCTTCCGGGACAGAAATCCTAACTATGGCTACACCTTC. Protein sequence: CASSAFRDRNPNYGYTF.

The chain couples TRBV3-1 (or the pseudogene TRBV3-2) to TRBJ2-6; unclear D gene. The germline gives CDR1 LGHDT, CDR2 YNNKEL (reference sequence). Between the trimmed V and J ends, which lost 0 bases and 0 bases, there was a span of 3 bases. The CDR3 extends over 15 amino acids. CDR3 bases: TGTGCCAGCAGCCAAGAATACTCTGGGGCCAACGTCCTGACTTTC. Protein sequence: CASSQEYSGANVLTF.